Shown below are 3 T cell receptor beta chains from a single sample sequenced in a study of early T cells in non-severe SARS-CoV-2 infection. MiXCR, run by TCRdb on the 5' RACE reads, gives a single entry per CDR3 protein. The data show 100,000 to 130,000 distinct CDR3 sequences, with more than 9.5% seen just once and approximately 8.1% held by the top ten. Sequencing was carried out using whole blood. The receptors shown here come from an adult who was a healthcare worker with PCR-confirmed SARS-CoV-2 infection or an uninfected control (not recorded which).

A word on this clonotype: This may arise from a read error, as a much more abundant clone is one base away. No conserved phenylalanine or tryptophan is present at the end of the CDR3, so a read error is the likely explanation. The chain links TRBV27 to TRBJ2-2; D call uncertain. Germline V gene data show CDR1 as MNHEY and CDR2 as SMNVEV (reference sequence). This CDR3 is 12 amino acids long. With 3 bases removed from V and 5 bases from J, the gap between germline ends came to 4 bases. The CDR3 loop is CASSFGTGELFS. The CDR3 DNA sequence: TGTGCCAGCAGTTTCGGAACCGGGGAGCTGTTTTCT.

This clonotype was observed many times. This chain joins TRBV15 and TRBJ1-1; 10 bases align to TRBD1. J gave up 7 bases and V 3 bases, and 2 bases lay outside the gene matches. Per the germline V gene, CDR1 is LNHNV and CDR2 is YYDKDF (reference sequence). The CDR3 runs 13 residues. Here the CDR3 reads CATSRGQGREAFF. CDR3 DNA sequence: TGTGCCACCAGCAGGGGACAGGGGCGTGAAGCTTTCTTT.

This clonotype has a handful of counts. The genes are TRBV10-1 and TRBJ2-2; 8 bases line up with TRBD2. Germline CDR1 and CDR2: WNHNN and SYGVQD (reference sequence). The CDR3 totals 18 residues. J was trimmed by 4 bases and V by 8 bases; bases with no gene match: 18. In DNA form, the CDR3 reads TGCGCCAGCCCCACGGGTACTAGCGGAGGCGGGGGCACCGGGGAGCTGTTTTTT. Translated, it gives CASPTGTSGGGGTGELFF.